This TCR beta chain was recovered during a study of beta chain features in type 1 diabetes. Expressed TCRB transcripts were sequenced because the isolated RNA had all been reverse transcribed beforehand. The assay was immunoSEQ multiplex PCR, and TCRdb's table has in-frame clones only and misses some. The table records under 450,000 clones, over 11% of them present only once. The CDR3 has 13 amino acids. Per germline, CDR1 ENHRY and CDR2 SYGVKD. Deletions cut 4 bases from V and 0 bases from J, with 6 bases between. The specimen sequenced was naive CD4+ T cells from blood. The clonotype originates from a man aged 25 to 45 in good health. The rearrangement joins TRBV10-3 to TRBJ1-1; no definite D call. The CDR3 region is CAISVKMNTEAFF. CDR3 bases: TGTGCCATCAGTGTAAAGATGAACACTGAAGCTTTCTTT.